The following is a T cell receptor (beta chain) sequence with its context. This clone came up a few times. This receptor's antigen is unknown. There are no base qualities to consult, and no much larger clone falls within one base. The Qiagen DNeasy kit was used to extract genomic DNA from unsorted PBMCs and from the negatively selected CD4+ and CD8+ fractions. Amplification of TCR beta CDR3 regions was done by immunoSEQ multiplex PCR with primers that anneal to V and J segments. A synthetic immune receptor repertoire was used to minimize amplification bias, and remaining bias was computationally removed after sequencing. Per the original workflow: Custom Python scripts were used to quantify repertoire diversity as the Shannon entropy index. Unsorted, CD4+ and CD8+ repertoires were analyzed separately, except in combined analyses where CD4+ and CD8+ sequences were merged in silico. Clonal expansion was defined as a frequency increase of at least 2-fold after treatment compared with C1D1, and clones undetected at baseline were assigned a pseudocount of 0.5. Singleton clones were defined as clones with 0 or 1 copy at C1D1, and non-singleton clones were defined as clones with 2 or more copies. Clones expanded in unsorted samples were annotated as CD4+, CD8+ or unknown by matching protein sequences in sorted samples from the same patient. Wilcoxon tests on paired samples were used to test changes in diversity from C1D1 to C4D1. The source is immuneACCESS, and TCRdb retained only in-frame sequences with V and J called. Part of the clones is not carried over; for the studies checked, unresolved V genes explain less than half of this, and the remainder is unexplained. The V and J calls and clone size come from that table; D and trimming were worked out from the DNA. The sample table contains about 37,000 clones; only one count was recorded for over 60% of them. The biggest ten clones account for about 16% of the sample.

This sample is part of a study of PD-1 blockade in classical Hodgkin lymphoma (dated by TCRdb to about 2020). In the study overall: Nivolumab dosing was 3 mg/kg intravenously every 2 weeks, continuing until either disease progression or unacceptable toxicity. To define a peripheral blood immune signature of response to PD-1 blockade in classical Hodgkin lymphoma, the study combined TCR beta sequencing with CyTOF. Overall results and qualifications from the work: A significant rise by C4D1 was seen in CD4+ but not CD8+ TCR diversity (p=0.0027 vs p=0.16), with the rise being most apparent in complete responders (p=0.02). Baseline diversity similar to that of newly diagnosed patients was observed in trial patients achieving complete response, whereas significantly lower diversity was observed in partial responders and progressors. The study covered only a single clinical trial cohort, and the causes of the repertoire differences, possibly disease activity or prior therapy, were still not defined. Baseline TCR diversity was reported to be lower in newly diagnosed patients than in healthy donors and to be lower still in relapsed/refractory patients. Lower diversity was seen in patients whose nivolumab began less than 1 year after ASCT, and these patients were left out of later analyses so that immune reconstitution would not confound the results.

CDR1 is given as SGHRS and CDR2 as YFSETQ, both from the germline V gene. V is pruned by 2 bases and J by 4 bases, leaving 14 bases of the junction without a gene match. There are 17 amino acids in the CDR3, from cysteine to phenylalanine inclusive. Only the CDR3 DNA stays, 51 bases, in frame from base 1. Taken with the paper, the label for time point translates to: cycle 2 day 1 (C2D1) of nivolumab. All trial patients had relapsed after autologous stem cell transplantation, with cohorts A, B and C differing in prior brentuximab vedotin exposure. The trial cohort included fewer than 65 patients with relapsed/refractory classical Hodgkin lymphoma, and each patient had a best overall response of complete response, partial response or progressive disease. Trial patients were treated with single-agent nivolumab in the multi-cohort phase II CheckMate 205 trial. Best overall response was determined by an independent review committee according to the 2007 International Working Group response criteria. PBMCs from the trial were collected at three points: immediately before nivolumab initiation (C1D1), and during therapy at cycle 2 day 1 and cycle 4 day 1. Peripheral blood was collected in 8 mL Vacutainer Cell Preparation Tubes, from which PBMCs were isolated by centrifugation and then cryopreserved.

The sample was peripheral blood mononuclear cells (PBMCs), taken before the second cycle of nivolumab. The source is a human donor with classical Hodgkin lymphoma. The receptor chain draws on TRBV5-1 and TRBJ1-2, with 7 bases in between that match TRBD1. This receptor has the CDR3 CASSFDRAAKLGYGYTF. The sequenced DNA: TGCGCCAGCAGCTTCGACAGGGCCGCCAAACTCGGCTATGGCTACACCTTC.